Listed below are T cell receptor beta chains from one sample, sequenced in a study of blood T cell repertoires in COVID-19. Sequencing was performed with immunoSEQ multiplex PCR; in TCRdb, only in-frame clones are kept and a portion is missing. The repertoire has about 440,000 clones, approximately 88% of them found once; the top ten carry around an eighth. The sequencing sample was made of peripheral blood. The receptors come from a woman in her forties or fifties with COVID-19, enrolled during active disease. Both conserved end residues are part of each CDR3. The order of the fields is J gene, V gene, D gene, clone size, CDR3 DNA, CDR3 protein. D genes are given only for firm matches. The size field is filled for only some rows; it gives once, few, many or a size class.

>TRBJ2-2|TRBV19|TRBD2|.
TGTGCCAGTAGTATTGGACTAGCGGGGGGCCGCGGGGAGCTGTTTTTT
CASSIGLAGGRGELFF
>TRBJ1-1|TRBV5-6|.|.
TGTGCCAGCAGCTTCGTAATGAACACTGAAGCTTTCTTT
CASSFVMNTEAFF
>TRBJ1-2|TRBV4-2|.|.
TGTGCCAGCAGCCAGGTTGGACAGTATGGCTACACCTTC
CASSQVGQYGYTF
>TRBJ2-7|TRBV19|.|.
TGTGCCAGTAGTATCCGGCAGGGATCCTTCTACGAGCAGTACTTC
CASSIRQGSFYEQYF
>TRBJ2-7|TRBV3-1/TRBV3-2|.|.
TGTGCCAGCAGCCAAGAAAAGGGGGACGGGTACGAGCAGTACTTC
CASSQEKGDGYEQYF
>TRBJ2-1|TRBV5-4|TRBD2|.
TGTGCCAGCAGCCCTGGACTAGCGGGGGAATATGAGCAGTTCTTC
CASSPGLAGEYEQFF
>TRBJ1-1|TRBV28|TRBD1|.
TGTGCCAGCAACAGGGGGGAAGCTTTCTTT
CASNRGEAFF
>TRBJ2-2|TRBV24-1|.|.
TGTGCCACCAGTCAGGAAGGGAACACCGGGGAGCTGTTTTTT
CATSQEGNTGELFF
>TRBJ1-1|TRBV2|.|.
TGTGCCAGCAGTGACGGGGTGGGGAACACTGAAGCTTTCTTT
CASSDGVGNTEAFF
>TRBJ1-2|TRBV7-9|.|.
TGTGCCAGCAGCTTATTAGGGGGGGATGGCTACACCTTC
CASSLLGGDGYTF
>TRBJ2-1|TRBV7-2|TRBD1|once
TGTGCCAGCAGCTTATTTTCTGGAGGACAGGGGGTAATGTATGAGCAGTTCTTC
CASSLFSGGQGVMYEQFF
>TRBJ1-2|TRBV11-3|.|.
TGTGCCAGCAGCCCCCAGGGTCAGGGGCATGGCTACACCTTC
CASSPQGQGHGYTF
>TRBJ1-5|TRBV19|TRBD1|.
TGTGCCAGTAGTCCTCAGGGACAGGGGGCCGGAAGCAATCAGCCCCAGCATTTT
CASSPQGQGAGSNQPQHF
>TRBJ1-5|TRBV3-1/TRBV3-2|.|once
TGTGCCAGCAGCCAAGAGGGGGCGTCGACCCAGCATTTT
CASSQEGASTQHF
>TRBJ1-2|TRBV2|.|few
TGTGCCAGCAGCTACCAGGGAAACTATGGCTACACCTTC
CASSYQGNYGYTF
>TRBJ1-4|TRBV4-2|.|.
TGTGCCAGCAGCCAAGAGAGGGTGACTAATGAAAAACTGTTTTTT
CASSQERVTNEKLFF
>TRBJ2-6|TRBV2|.|.
TGTGCCAGCAGTGCCAGGGGGGCCGGGGCCAACGTCCTGACTTTC
CASSARGAGANVLTF
>TRBJ2-1|TRBV24-1|TRBD1|.
TGTGCCACCCGGGACAGGGACGGGGAGCAGTTCTTC
CATRDRDGEQFF
>TRBJ1-4|TRBV5-8|TRBD1|.
TGTGCCAGCAGCTTTAATATCAGGGGGCGCGATGAAAAACTGTTTTTT
CASSFNIRGRDEKLFF
>TRBJ2-3|TRBV24-1|TRBD1|.
TGTGCCACCAGTTTGACAGGGTACCCCACAGATACGCAGTATTTT
CATSLTGYPTDTQYF
>TRBJ2-1|TRBV9|TRBD1|.
TGTGCCAGCAGCGTAGTCGGACAGGGGCTTTACAATGAGCAGTTCTTC
CASSVVGQGLYNEQFF
>TRBJ1-3|TRBV30|TRBD1|.
TGTGCCTGGAGACAAGCTACAGGGGAGGGAAACACCATATATTTT
CAWRQATGEGNTIYF
>TRBJ2-4|TRBV18|.|.
TGTGCCAGCTCACCTACCAGGGGTTCGTTGGACATTCAGTACTTC
CASSPTRGSLDIQYF
>TRBJ1-2|TRBV27|TRBD1|.
TGTGCCAGCAGTCCCCGACAGGGAGGCTACACCTTC
CASSPRQGGYTF
>TRBJ2-5|TRBV13|.|.
TGTGCCAGCAGCTCCGCCCAGGGGAGGGGCGAGACCCAGTACTTC
CASSSAQGRGETQYF
>TRBJ1-2|TRBV27|.|once
TGTGCCAGCAGCCAGACGGCGGCGTATGGCTACACCTTC
CASSQTAAYGYTF
>TRBJ2-7|TRBV9|.|.
TGTGCCAGCAGCCCGAGCCTCTACGAGCAGTACTTC
CASSPSLYEQYF
>TRBJ2-5|TRBV2|TRBD2|.
TGTGCCAGCAGTGGAGTGACTAGCGCCAAAGAGACCCAGTACTTC
CASSGVTSAKETQYF
>TRBJ1-2|TRBV9|TRBD1|.
TGTGCCAGCAGCGTGCGCCCCCAACAGGGGAACTATGGCTACACCTTC
CASSVRPQQGNYGYTF
>TRBJ2-4|TRBV4-2|.|once
TGTGCCAGCAGCCAAGAGGCAGGTCAAAACATTCAGTACTTC
CASSQEAGQNIQYF
>TRBJ2-7|TRBV27|.|.
TGTGCCAGCAGTTTAGATGGGGGGTCAAGCGAGCAGTACTTC
CASSLDGGSSEQYF
>TRBJ1-4|TRBV3-1/TRBV3-2|.|.
TGTGCCAGCAGCCGAGGGGAGGGTGAAAAACTGTTTTTT
CASSRGEGEKLFF
>TRBJ1-2|TRBV7-8|.|.
TGTGCCAGCAGCTTAGAACAGCCTACTAACTATGGCTACACCTTC
CASSLEQPTNYGYTF
>TRBJ2-1|TRBV9|TRBD2|.
TGTGCCAGCAGCGTAGGCGGGGGGGTAGAGGAGCAGTTCTTC
CASSVGGGVEEQFF